The 27 T cell receptor beta chains given below trace back to one sample, sequenced in a study of T cell responses to AZD1222 COVID-19 vaccine. Clones were read by immunoSEQ multiplex PCR, and TCRdb kept only the in-frame ones, dropping some. The sample lists roughly 140,000 clones, 85% to 95% seen once, with about 1.4% in the top ten. Sequencing used peripheral blood, obtained 28 days after the second AZD1222 dose. These receptors all stem from an adult who received the AZD1222 COVID-19 vaccine.

The chain is built from TRBV2 and TRBJ2-7, with D possibly matching TRBD2 (6 bases). This CDR3 is built from 14 residues. V lost 4 bases to trimming and J lost 3 bases, with 13 bases between them. Germline V gives CDR1 SNHLY, CDR2 FYNNEI. CDR3 residues: CASSGSGVFYEQYF. CDR3 in DNA: TGTGCCAGCAGTGGGTCGGGGGTTTTCTACGAGCAGTACTTC.

CDR3 loop: CASSFMGNEQFF. DNA of the CDR3: TGTGCCAGCAGTTTTATGGGTAATGAGCAGTTCTTC. This chain joins TRBV12-3 or TRBV12-4 and TRBJ2-1, with D unresolved. CDR3 length equals 12 residues. Trimming left V 3 bases short and J 7 bases short, with 7 bases between.

This chain joins TRBV9 and TRBJ1-1; D is ambiguous. The V gene's germline CDR1 is SGDLS and CDR2 YYNGEE. The CDR3 has 16 amino acids. Trimming took off 10 bases at V and 0 bases at J, with 22 bases between the two ends. DNA for the CDR3: TGTGCCGGATCAAGTTTGGGGTCAGGAATGAACACTGAAGCTTTCTTT. It specifies CAGSSLGSGMNTEAFF. The entire variable domain, with the rest obtained from reference TRBV9 and TRBJ1-1, is as follows: DSGVTQTPKHLITATGQRVTLRCSPRSGDLSVYWYQQSLDQGLQFLIQYYNGEERAKGNILERFSAQQFPDLHSELNLSSLELGDSALYFCAGSSLGSGMNTEAFFGQGTRLTVV.

The chain has TRBV29-1 and TRBJ1-1; no definite D call. There are 11 residues in the CDR3. CDR1 SQVTM and CDR2 ANQGSEA come from the germline V gene. V dropped 5 bases and J dropped 1 base, with 5 bases sitting between them. CDR3: CSVTANTEAFF. Here the CDR3 DNA reads TGCAGCGTTACAGCGAACACTGAAGCTTTCTTT.

J is TRBJ2-1 and V is TRBV14; 14 bases are a match to TRBD2. The V gene's germline CDR1 is SGHDN and CDR2 FVKESK. Unmatched junction bases numbered 22, after V lost 4 bases and J lost 8 bases. This CDR3 comprises 21 residues. CDR3 sequence reads: CASSPRFEGLAGETNPDEQFF. For the CDR3, the DNA is TGTGCCAGCAGCCCCCGCTTTGAGGGACTAGCGGGGGAAACCAATCCAGATGAGCAGTTCTTC. The full variable domain, rest sourced from reference TRBV14 and TRBJ2-1, is EAGVTQFPSHSVIEKGQTVTLRCDPISGHDNLYWYRRVMGKEIKFLLHFVKESKQDESGMPNNRFLAERTGGTYSTLKVQPAELEDSGVYFCASSPRFEGLAGETNPDEQFFGPGTRLTVL.

This chain joins TRBV21-1 and TRBJ1-4; the table's D call TRBD1 went unverified against the DNA. TRBV21-1 is tagged as a pseudogene. There are 16 residues in the CDR3. The CDR3 is CASSKGLTGTNEKLFF. The CDR3 DNA is TGTGCCAGCAGCAAAGGCCTCACAGGGACTAATGAAAAACTGTTTTTT.

This clone was seen a few times. The chain employs TRBV10-1 and TRBJ1-1; TRBD1 aligns across 7 bases. CDR3 length: 14 residues. Germline trimming cut 10 bases from V and 5 bases from J; bases unmatched to any gene: 13. Germline V gene sequence: CDR1 WNHNN, CDR2 SYGVQD (reference sequence). This CDR3 is CANKTGWEGTEAFF. CDR3 nucleotides: TGCGCCAACAAGACAGGGTGGGAAGGGACTGAAGCTTTCTTT.

The chain links TRBV13 to TRBJ2-7; TRBD2 matches 9 bases. The V gene end was trimmed by 2 bases and the J gene end by 5 bases; junction bases not matched to a gene: 7. The CDR3 length is 15 residues. In germline, CDR1 is PRHDT, CDR2 FYEKMQ (reference sequence). In DNA form, the CDR3 reads TGTGCCAGCAGCTTAAGGAGCGGGAGGCGGGACGAGCAGTACTTC. The encoded protein is CASSLRSGRRDEQYF.

The CDR3 region is CASSPSTSRTDTQYF. Written as DNA, the CDR3 is TGTGCCAGCAGCCCATCGACTAGCCGCACAGATACGCAGTATTTT. The chain employs TRBV7-8 and TRBJ2-3; 7 bases fit TRBD2. This CDR3 is 15 amino acids long. Per the germline V gene, CDR1 is SGHVS and CDR2 is FQNEAQ. V lost 5 bases and J lost 1; bases outside the gene matches: 6.

This chain connects TRBV27 to TRBJ1-2; 7 bases align to TRBD1. Looked up from germline, CDR1 is MNHEY and CDR2 is SMNVEV (reference sequence). V lost 4 bases to trimming and J lost 7 bases; unmatched junction nucleotides: 6. This CDR3 is built from 13 residues. As DNA, the CDR3 is TGTGCCAGCAGTTCCTACAGGGGCGGTGGCTACACCTTC. Its translation: CASSSYRGGGYTF.

This clone was detected once. The rearrangement uses TRBV2 and TRBJ2-5; 8 bases are a match to TRBD2. This CDR3 is built from 14 residues. V lost 8 bases to trimming and J lost 10 bases; unmatched junction nucleotides: 15. The germline gives CDR1 SNHLY, CDR2 FYNNEI. The CDR3 bases are TGTGCCAGCGTGGCGGGACTAGTGAGTTTAGGCCAGTACTTC. Its translation: CASVAGLVSLGQYF.

This clone was seen a handful of times. The chain is built from TRBV7-9 and TRBJ2-3; perhaps TRBD1 as D (6 bases). Germline V gene data show CDR1 as SEHNR and CDR2 as FQNEAQ (reference sequence). The CDR3 loop spans 15 amino acids. V lost 5 bases and J lost 3, with 15 bases in between. The DNA of the CDR3 is TGTGCCAGCAGCCGCCTGGGACAAGGGACAGATACGCAGTATTTT. Encoded protein: CASSRLGQGTDTQYF.

The chain employs TRBV6-6 and TRBJ1-1; D ambiguous. The CDR3 contains 14 residues. Germline loops: CDR1 MNHNY, CDR2 SVGAGI (reference sequence). The V gene lost 4 bases and the J gene lost 1 base, with 10 bases spanning the gap. The CDR3 reads CASSFVGRNTEAFF. CDR3 nucleotide sequence: TGTGCCAGCAGTTTTGTGGGTAGGAACACTGAAGCTTTCTTT.

Here the CDR3 DNA reads TGCGCCAGCAGCCCGAGACTAGCGGGAGGGATGTACGAGCAGTACTTC. Protein: CASSPRLAGGMYEQYF. The genes are TRBV5-1 and TRBJ2-7, with 14 bases identical to TRBD2. Germline values: CDR1 SGHRS, CDR2 YFSETQ. The CDR3 extends over 16 amino acids. J gave up 4 bases and V 4 bases, and 7 bases lay outside the gene matches.

About this clone itself: This same CDR3 is encoded by further DNA sequences in the sample. The genes are TRBV5-4 and TRBJ1-1; D is perhaps TRBD1 (5 bases). Germline V lookup: CDR1 SGHNT, CDR2 YYREEE (reference sequence). This CDR3 has 15 residues. V was clipped by 3 bases and J by 0 bases, with 12 bases between them. The CDR3, as DNA: TGTGCCAGCAGCTCGGGGACGGGAATGAACACTGAAGCTTTCTTT. The encoded protein is CASSSGTGMNTEAFF.

The genes are TRBV7-3 and TRBJ2-2, with a tentative D call TRBD2 (5 bases). V lost 1 base and J lost 5, with 17 bases in between. Germline V CDR1 and CDR2: SGHTA, FQGTGA. This CDR3 has 17 amino acids. The CDR3 nucleotides are TGTGCCAGCAGCTTAATGAGGAGCCAGTCGGGAACCGGGGAGCTGTTTTTT. Translation: CASSLMRSQSGTGELFF. The complete variable domain, with remaining parts taken from reference TRBV7-3 and TRBJ2-2, reads GAGVSQTPSNKVTEKGKYVELRCDPISGHTALYWYRQSLGQGPEFLIYFQGTGAADDSGLPNDRFFAVRPEGSVSTLKIQRTERGDSAVYLCASSLMRSQSGTGELFFGEGSRLTVL.

The CDR3 DNA reads as TGCGCCAGCAGCTTGGATGCCCCAGGAGGCCTCTATTCACCCCTCCACTTT. It translates to CASSLDAPGGLYSPLHF. The chain joins TRBV5-1 to TRBJ1-6; D call uncertain. The germline CDR1 and CDR2 sequences are SGHRS and YFSETQ. CDR3 length: 17 residues. V gave up 0 bases and J gave up 8 bases, with 18 bases separating them. The full variable domain, in which reference TRBV5-1 and TRBJ1-6 provide the parts outside the CDR3, is KAGVTQTPRYLIKTRGQQVTLSCSPISGHRSVSWYQQTPGQGLQFLFEYFSETQRNKGNFPGRFSGRQFSNSRSEMNVSTLELGDSALYLCASSLDAPGGLYSPLHFGNGTRLTVT.

The genes are TRBV7-9 and TRBJ1-4; D unclear. The CDR3 sequence is 14 residues long. V lost 3 bases to trimming and J lost 2 bases, with 7 bases between them. The germline V gene has CDR1 SEHNR and CDR2 FQNEAQ (reference sequence). The CDR3 DNA sequence: TGTGCCAGCAGCTTGGGTAGTACTAATGAAAAACTGTTTTTT. Its protein is CASSLGSTNEKLFF.

The V and J genes are TRBV6-6 and TRBJ2-7; possibly TRBD2 for D (5 bases). Germline CDR1 reads MNHNY; CDR2 reads SVGAGI (reference sequence). The V end was cut by 5 bases, the J end by 4 bases, with 12 bases between. The CDR3 sequence is 13 residues long. CDR3 DNA: TGTGCCAGCAGTCGCGACGGGATATACGAGCAGTACTTC. This gives the protein CASSRDGIYEQYF.

This chain uses TRBV5-1 with TRBJ1-6, with D maybe TRBD1 (6 bases). V lost 4 bases and J lost 7, with 18 bases in between. The germline V gene has CDR1 SGHRS and CDR2 YFSETQ. The CDR3 is 16 amino acids. CDR3 coding DNA: TGCGCCAGCAGCGCCCGCGCGAGGACAGTAAATTCACCCCTCCACTTT. Its translation: CASSARARTVNSPLHF.

The chain recombines TRBV7-2 with TRBJ2-7, with 10 bases lining up with TRBD2. Trimming took 3 bases from V and 0 from J; bases not matched to a gene: 2. The length of the CDR3 is 15 residues. Germline CDR1 and CDR2: SGHTA and FQGNSA. DNA of the CDR3: TGTGCCAGCAGCTTTGGACTAGCGGTCTCCTACGAGCAGTACTTC. Amino acids: CASSFGLAVSYEQYF.

The rearrangement joins TRBV30 to TRBJ1-4; 8 nucleotides align to TRBD1. The CDR3 extends over 17 amino acids. Germline CDR1 is GTSNPN and CDR2 is SVGIG (reference sequence). V was pared by 4 bases and J by 1 base, with 11 bases of the junction left unmatched. CDR3 sequence reads: CAWNPQGAIGTNEKLFF. Written as DNA, the CDR3 is TGTGCCTGGAATCCCCAGGGGGCGATCGGAACTAATGAAAAACTGTTTTTT.

This chain connects TRBV6-5 to TRBJ2-7; D assignment may be TRBD1 or TRBD2 (5 bases each). The CDR3 is 14 residues long. Germline V gives CDR1 MNHEY, CDR2 SVGAGI. The ends were cut back, 5 bases at V and 0 bases at J, with 11 bases in the middle. CDR3 loop: CASSPRDVSYEQYF. CDR3 DNA: TGTGCCAGCAGTCCGAGGGACGTCTCCTACGAGCAGTACTTC.

This chain joins TRBV11-2 and TRBJ2-3, with D unclear. CDR3 length equals 16 residues. V was pared by 1 base and J by 4 bases, with 15 bases between. Germline V CDR1 and CDR2: SGHAT, FQNNGV. The CDR3 nucleotides are TGTGCCAGCAGCTTAGGGGTGGATAAGAAAGCAGATACGCAGTATTTT. Protein product: CASSLGVDKKADTQYF. The variable domain in full, with the rest retrieved from reference TRBV11-2 and TRBJ2-3, is EAGVAQSPRYKIIEKRQSVAFWCNPISGHATLYWYQQILGQGPKLLIQFQNNGVVDDSQLPKDRFSAERLKGVDSTLKIQPAKLEDSAVYLCASSLGVDKKADTQYFGPGTRLTVL.

This rearrangement joins TRBV3-1 (or the pseudogene TRBV3-2) to TRBJ1-2; 9 bases are shared with TRBD1. Germline trimming cut 4 bases from V and 7 bases from J; bases unmatched to any gene: 4. The CDR3 sequence is 13 residues long. The germline gives CDR1 LGHDT, CDR2 YNNKEL (reference sequence). CDR3 DNA: TGTGCCAGCAGCCTTACAGGGGGCCGTGGCTACACCTTC. It specifies CASSLTGGRGYTF.

The chain employs TRBV19 and TRBJ2-7; 10 nucleotides align to TRBD2. This CDR3 contains 16 residues. Germline values: CDR1 LNHDA, CDR2 SQIVND (reference sequence). Trimming at V came to 5 bases and at J to 2 bases, leaving 9 bases not matched to a gene. This chain's CDR3 is CASSSLRTSGAYEQYF. In nucleotides, the CDR3 is TGTGCCAGTAGTTCCTTAAGGACTAGCGGAGCCTACGAGCAGTACTTC.

V usage is TRBV2 and J usage is TRBJ1-5, with D uncertain. The ends were cut back, 6 bases at V and 0 bases at J, with 15 bases in the middle. Germline V gene lookup returns CDR1 SNHLY and CDR2 FYNNEI. This CDR3 has 16 amino acids. The CDR3 nucleotides read TGTGCCAGCAGGGATGAGAGGGCGTATAGCAATCAGCCCCAGCATTTT. Protein product: CASRDERAYSNQPQHF.